Listed here are 6 T cell receptor beta chains from one sample, sequenced in a study of blood T cells in healthy people across ages. Primed by a sample-barcoded 5' primer and a J-beta primer mix, a second PCR proceeded for about 7 to 12 cycles. TCRdb itself ran the 5' RACE reads through MiXCR, one entry per CDR3 protein. Counted here are approximately 780,000 distinct CDR3 sequences, about 26% occurring once; the ten biggest clones make up 3%. This sample was also put to use in a study of T cells of mothers and their children.

Sequenced sample: blood. The source is a boy between 10 and 17 years old in good health.

The V gene is TRBV6-5, the J gene TRBJ1-1, with TRBD1 as a possible D gene (5 bases). The germline V gene encodes CDR1 MNHEY and CDR2 SVGAGI. V lost 5 bases and J 8 bases, leaving 18 bases between the germline ends. The CDR3 length is 14 residues. In DNA, the CDR3 is TGTGCCAGCAGTGCCAGCGGGGCAGGTGTGGAAGCTTTCTTT. It yields the protein CASSASGAGVEAFF.

The chain links TRBV20-1 to TRBJ2-3; TRBD2 matches at 8 bases. The CDR3 is made up of 13 amino acids. CDR1 is DFQATT and CDR2 is SNEGSKA in the germline V gene (reference sequence). V dropped 5 bases and J dropped 4; count of bases not matched to a gene: 5. The CDR3: CSAAGLVSDTQYF. DNA for the CDR3: TGCAGTGCTGCGGGACTAGTTTCAGATACGCAGTATTTT.

The chain uses TRBV29-1 and TRBJ2-5; no firm D call. Germline V CDR1 and CDR2: SQVTM, ANQGSEA. The CDR3 sequence is 13 residues long. Trimming shortened V by 3 bases and J by 5 bases, and 13 bases separated the two germline ends. In DNA form, the CDR3 reads TGCAGCGTTGACGGAGACCTTGAGGAGACCCAGTACTTC. It translates to CSVDGDLEETQYF.

V is TRBV6-5 and J is TRBJ1-2, with 7 bases lining up with TRBD1. With V trimmed by 6 bases and J by 10 bases, 17 bases remained unmatched. The CDR3 covers 15 residues. Germline V gene data show CDR1 as MNHEY and CDR2 as SVGAGI. The CDR3 region is CASSPIQGIHLPYTF. The CDR3 DNA reads TGTGCCAGCAGCCCGATACAGGGGATCCATCTCCCCTACACCTTC.

The table lists this clonotype with a few counts. The gene calls are TRBV3-1 and TRBJ1-5, with D maybe TRBD1 (5 bases). From germline, CDR1 is LGHDT and CDR2 YNNKEL (reference sequence). This CDR3 has 15 amino acids. V lost 4 bases and J lost 6, with 16 bases in between. The DNA of the CDR3 is TGTGCCAGCAGCCCCCGGCGTCTGAGGGGTCAGCCCCAGCATTTT. As protein: CASSPRRLRGQPQHF.

In the case of this clonotype: One end of the junction is discordant with germline, which a read error may explain. J is TRBJ2-7 and V is TRBV5-1; D remains unclear. Germline CDR1 is SGHRS and CDR2 is YFSETQ. CDR3 length: 12 amino acids. The chain's CDR3 is CASSFSGGEQYF. For the CDR3, the DNA is TGTGCCAGCAGCTTTTCAGGTGGGGAGCAGTACTTC.